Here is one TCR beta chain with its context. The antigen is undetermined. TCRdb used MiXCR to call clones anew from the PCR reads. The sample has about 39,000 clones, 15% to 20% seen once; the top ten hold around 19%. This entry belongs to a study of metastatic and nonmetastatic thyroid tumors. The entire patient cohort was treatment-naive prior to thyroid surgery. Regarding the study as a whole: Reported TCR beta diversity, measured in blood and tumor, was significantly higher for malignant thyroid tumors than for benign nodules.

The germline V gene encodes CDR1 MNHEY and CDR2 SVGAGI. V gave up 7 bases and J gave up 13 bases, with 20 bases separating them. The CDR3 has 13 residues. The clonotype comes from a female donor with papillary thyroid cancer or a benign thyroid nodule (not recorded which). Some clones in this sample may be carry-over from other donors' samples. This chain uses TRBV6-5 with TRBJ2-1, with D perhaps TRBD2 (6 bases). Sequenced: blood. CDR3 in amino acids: CASNYLGGDPQFF. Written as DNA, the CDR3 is TGTGCCAGCAACTACTTAGGCGGGGACCCACAGTTCTTC.